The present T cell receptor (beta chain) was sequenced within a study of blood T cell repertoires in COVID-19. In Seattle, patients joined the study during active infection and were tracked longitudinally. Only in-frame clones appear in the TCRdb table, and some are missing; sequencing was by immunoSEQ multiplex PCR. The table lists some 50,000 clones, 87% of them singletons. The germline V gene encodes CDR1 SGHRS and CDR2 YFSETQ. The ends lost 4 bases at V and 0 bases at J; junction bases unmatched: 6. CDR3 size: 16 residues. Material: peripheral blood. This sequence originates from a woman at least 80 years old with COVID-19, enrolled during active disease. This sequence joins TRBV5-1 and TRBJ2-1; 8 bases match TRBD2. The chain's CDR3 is CASSPLTSGSYNEQFF. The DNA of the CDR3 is TGCGCCAGCAGCCCCCTAACTAGCGGCTCCTACAATGAGCAGTTCTTC.